A single sample gave rise to the 20 T cell receptor beta chains below, sequenced in a study of cytomegalovirus exposure and HLA in healthy donors. 60 Vbeta and 13 Jbeta primers were used in PCR. Using immunoSEQ multiplex PCR, the repertoire was profiled, and TCRdb retains in-frame clones only, with some absent. The listing contains 150,000 to 200,000 clones. Sequenced: PBMCs. Receptors were obtained from a woman aged 60-75 years in good health and CMV-seronegative.

The chain joins TRBV5-1 to TRBJ1-4; 7 positions agree with TRBD1. V trimming: 0 bases; J trimming: 2 bases; junction bases outside the gene matches: 1. Germline CDR1 SGHRS, CDR2 YFSETQ. The CDR3 loop spans 15 amino acids. The CDR3 is CASSLEQGTNEKLFF. CDR3 in DNA: TGCGCCAGCAGCTTGGAACAGGGGACTAATGAAAAACTGTTTTTT.

V usage is TRBV5-8 and J usage is TRBJ1-3; no reliable D call. The germline CDR1 and CDR2 sequences are SGHTS and YDEGEE. CDR3 length: 15 amino acids. V shed 1 base and J shed 9 bases, with 17 bases lying between them. CDR3 nucleotides: TGTGCCAGCAGCTTGTACGGTTCGCGCGGAGGCACCATATATTTT. Its translation: CASSLYGSRGGTIYF. The variable domain in full, completed from reference TRBV5-8 and TRBJ1-3, reads EAGVTQSPTHLIKTRGQQATLRCSPISGHTSVYWYQQALGLGLQFLLWYDEGEERNRGNFPPRFSGRQFPNYSSELNVNALELEDSALYLCASSLYGSRGGTIYFGEGSWLTVV.

The chain has TRBV11-3 and TRBJ1-1, with 7 bases lining up with TRBD1. CDR1 SGHNT and CDR2 YENEEA come from the germline V gene. The trim removed 8 bases at V and 1 base at J, leaving 13 bases unmatched. The CDR3 extends over 16 amino acids. The CDR3 loop is CASAKGGLTTNTEAFF. As DNA, the CDR3 is TGTGCCAGCGCCAAAGGGGGCTTGACAACGAACACTGAAGCTTTCTTT.

The CDR3 loop is CASRLTNEQFF. The DNA of the CDR3 is TGTGCCAGCAGGCTGACTAATGAGCAGTTCTTC. This chain connects TRBV6-5 to TRBJ2-1; D is unresolved. The V gene's germline CDR1 is MNHEY and CDR2 SVGAGI. Trimming took 6 bases from V and 7 from J, leaving 7 bases between them. The CDR3 runs 11 residues.

The genes are TRBV5-1 and TRBJ1-5; D possibly corresponds to TRBD1 (5 bases). Trimming removed 3 bases from V and 6 bases from J, with 13 bases in between. CDR3 length: 14 residues. Germline values: CDR1 SGHRS, CDR2 YFSETQ. CDR3 region: CASSSGEARQPQHF. CDR3 nucleotides: TGCGCCAGCAGCTCGGGGGAGGCACGTCAGCCCCAGCATTTT.

The chain is built from TRBV11-1 and TRBJ2-1; TRBD2 is a possible D gene (6 bases). Trimming removed 4 bases from V and 4 bases from J, with 14 bases in between. The CDR3 loop spans 15 amino acids. Germline CDR1 and CDR2: SGHAT and FQDESV (reference sequence). The CDR3 DNA reads as TGTGCCAGCAGCTCCCCCGGGACTGCATACAATGAGCAGTTCTTC. This encodes CASSSPGTAYNEQFF.

This sequence joins TRBV30 and TRBJ1-2; TRBD1 matches 7 bases. Trimming at V came to 2 bases and at J to 2 bases, leaving 5 bases not matched to a gene. The CDR3 sequence is 14 residues long. Germline V gene lookup returns CDR1 GTSNPN and CDR2 SVGIG (reference sequence). CDR3 sequence reads: CAWSLTGRNYGYTF. As DNA, the CDR3 is TGTGCCTGGAGTCTGACAGGGAGAAACTATGGCTACACCTTC.

The chain uses TRBV4-1 and TRBJ2-7; 10 nucleotides match TRBD1. CDR3 size: 16 residues. The germline gives CDR1 MGHRA, CDR2 YSYEKL. The ends lost 3 bases at V and 2 bases at J; junction bases unmatched: 7. CDR3 in amino acids: CASSQRTGGSTYEQYF. In DNA form, the CDR3 reads TGCGCCAGCAGCCAGCGGACAGGGGGATCAACCTACGAGCAGTACTTC.

The chain carries TRBV7-3 and TRBJ1-1; the D is unclear. Germline V gene lookup returns CDR1 SGHTA and CDR2 FQGTGA. Trimming removed 3 bases at V and 1 base at J, with 6 bases between. CDR3 length: 13 residues. The CDR3 DNA is TGTGCCAGCAGCTTCTACAGGAACACTGAAGCTTTCTTT. It specifies CASSFYRNTEAFF.

This rearrangement joins TRBV7-2 to TRBJ2-6; D is ambiguous. The ends were cut back, 2 bases at V and 1 base at J, with 12 bases in the middle. Germline V gives CDR1 SGHTA, CDR2 FQGNSA. This CDR3 is 17 amino acids long. The CDR3 loop is CASSLIARTSGANVLTF. The CDR3 region has the DNA TGTGCCAGCAGCTTAATTGCCAGAACATCTGGGGCCAACGTCCTGACTTTC.

The rearrangement uses TRBV4-1 and TRBJ2-1; D call uncertain. Trimming removed 0 bases at V and 16 bases at J, with 16 bases between. CDR3 length: 13 residues. The germline CDR1 and CDR2 sequences are MGHRA and YSYEKL. The CDR3 bases are TGCGCCAGCAGCCAAGATAGTACGACTCAGTTCTTCTTC. This gives the protein CASSQDSTTQFFF.

J is TRBJ1-1 and V is TRBV7-2; D is ambiguous. This CDR3 spans 14 amino acids. The germline CDR1 and CDR2 sequences are SGHTA and FQGNSA. V was clipped by 1 base and J by 1 base, with 7 bases between them. The CDR3 nucleotides read TGTGCCAGCAGCTTAGATCCATGGAACACTGAAGCTTTCTTT. This encodes CASSLDPWNTEAFF.

The rearrangement joins TRBV10-2 to TRBJ2-1; 8 bases match TRBD2. The junction had 8 bases not matched to a gene; V was cut back by 6 bases and J by 1 base. The CDR3 runs 16 residues. Germline V gene sequence: CDR1 WSHSY, CDR2 SAAADI. The DNA for the CDR3 is TGCGCCAGCAGCCGAATAGCGGGGCGATCCTACAATGAGCAGTTCTTC. Translation: CASSRIAGRSYNEQFF.

On this clone: The germline gene is not matched at one end of the junction; a read error may be the cause. This chain uses TRBV4-2 with TRBJ2-7, with D perhaps TRBD1 (6 bases). The CDR3 runs to 15 residues. Germline values: CDR1 LGHNA, CDR2 YNFKEQ. CDR3: CASSQEPRDIYEQCF. CDR3 sequence (DNA): TGTGCCAGCAGCCAAGAACCAAGGGACATTTACGAGCAGTGCTTC.

The gene calls are TRBV5-1 and TRBJ1-1; 8 positions match TRBD1. Per germline, CDR1 SGHRS and CDR2 YFSETQ. J lost 4 bases, V lost 3 bases, and 5 bases had no gene match. The CDR3 spans 14 residues. CDR3 bases: TGCGCCAGCAGCTCACAGGGGGGGGTCACTGAAGCTTTCTTT. Its translation: CASSSQGGVTEAFF.

V gene TRBV18 combines with J gene TRBJ2-3; D perhaps matches TRBD2 (5 bases). This CDR3 spans 13 amino acids. V was clipped by 3 bases and J by 4 bases, with 8 bases between them. CDR1 is KGHSH, CDR2 LQKENI, per germline. The CDR3 is CASSPSRADTQYF. The CDR3 nucleotides are TGTGCCAGCTCACCCTCGCGGGCAGATACGCAGTATTTT.

The chain recombines TRBV6-5 with TRBJ1-1, with D hard to call. Germline CDR1 reads MNHEY; CDR2 reads SVGAGI. Trimming removed 5 bases at V and 4 bases at J, with 14 bases between. The CDR3 is 14 amino acids. The DNA for the CDR3 is TGTGCCAGCAGTCCCTTGGCCCGGGGCACTGAAGCTTTCTTT. It yields the protein CASSPLARGTEAFF.

The chain is built from TRBV7-3 and TRBJ1-2, with D unclear. The V end lost 2 bases, the J end lost 6 bases, and 13 bases lay between the germline ends. Germline loops: CDR1 SGHTA, CDR2 FQGTGA. The CDR3 runs 14 residues. The DNA of the CDR3 is TGTGCCAGCAGCTTAGACGGGAGTCAGGATGGCTACACCTTC. It codes for CASSLDGSQDGYTF.

The chain carries TRBV6-6 and TRBJ1-1; 7 positions agree with TRBD1. The CDR3 has 13 amino acids. J lost 4 bases, V lost 2 bases, and 1 base had no gene match. Germline values: CDR1 MNHNY, CDR2 SVGAGI (reference sequence). CDR3 sequence reads: CASSYAGGTEAFF. The CDR3 DNA follows: TGTGCCAGCAGTTACGCAGGGGGCACTGAAGCTTTCTTT.

The chain is built from TRBV30 and TRBJ2-5; no reliable D call. Between the trimmed V and J ends, which lost 2 bases and 2 bases, there was a span of 18 bases. Germline values: CDR1 GTSNPN, CDR2 SVGIG (reference sequence). The CDR3 is 16 amino acids. The DNA for the CDR3 is TGTGCCTGGAGTCCGTTGGCGGCTTTTCGACAAGAGACCCAGTACTTC. It specifies CAWSPLAAFRQETQYF.